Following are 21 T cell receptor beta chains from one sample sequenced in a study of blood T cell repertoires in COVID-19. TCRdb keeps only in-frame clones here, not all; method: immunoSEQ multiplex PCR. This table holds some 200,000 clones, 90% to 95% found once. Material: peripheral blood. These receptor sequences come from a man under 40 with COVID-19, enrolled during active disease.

The CDR3 loop is CASNQEPNGVGANVLTF. The DNA for the CDR3 is TGCGCCAGCAACCAAGAGCCCAACGGGGTTGGGGCCAACGTCCTGACTTTC. The chain links TRBV5-1 to TRBJ2-6, with D perhaps TRBD2 (5 bases). V was clipped by 6 bases and J by 3 bases, with 19 bases between them. The CDR3 sequence is 17 residues long. Germline CDR1 reads SGHRS; CDR2 reads YFSETQ.

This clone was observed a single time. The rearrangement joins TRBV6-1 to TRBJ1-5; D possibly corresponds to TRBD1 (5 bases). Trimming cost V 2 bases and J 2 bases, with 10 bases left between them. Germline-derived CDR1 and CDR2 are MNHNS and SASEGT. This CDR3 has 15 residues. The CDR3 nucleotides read TGTGCCAGCAGTGAAATCGGCAGGGGCAATCAGCCCCAGCATTTT. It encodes CASSEIGRGNQPQHF.

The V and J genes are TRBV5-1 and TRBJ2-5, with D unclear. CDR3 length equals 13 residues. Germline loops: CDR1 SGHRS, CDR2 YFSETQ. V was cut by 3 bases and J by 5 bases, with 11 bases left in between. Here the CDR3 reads CASSSPGWETQYF. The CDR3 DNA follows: TGCGCCAGCAGCTCTCCGGGTTGGGAGACCCAGTACTTC. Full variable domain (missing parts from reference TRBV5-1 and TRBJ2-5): KAGVTQTPRYLIKTRGQQVTLSCSPISGHRSVSWYQQTPGQGLQFLFEYFSETQRNKGNFPGRFSGRQFSNSRSEMNVSTLELGDSALYLCASSSPGWETQYFGPGTRLLVL.

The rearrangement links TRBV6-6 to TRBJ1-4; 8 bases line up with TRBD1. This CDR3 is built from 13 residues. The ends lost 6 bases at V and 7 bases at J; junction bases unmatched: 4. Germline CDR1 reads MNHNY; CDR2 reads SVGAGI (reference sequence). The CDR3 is CASRDRASEKLFF. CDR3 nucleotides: TGTGCCAGCAGGGACAGGGCCAGTGAAAAACTGTTTTTT.

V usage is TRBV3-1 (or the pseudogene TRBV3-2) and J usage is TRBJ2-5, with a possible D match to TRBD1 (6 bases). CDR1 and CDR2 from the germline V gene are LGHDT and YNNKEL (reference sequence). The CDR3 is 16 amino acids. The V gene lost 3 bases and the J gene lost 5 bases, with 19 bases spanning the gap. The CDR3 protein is CASSHAGSRGWETQYF. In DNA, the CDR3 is TGTGCCAGCAGCCATGCAGGGAGCAGGGGATGGGAGACCCAGTACTTC.

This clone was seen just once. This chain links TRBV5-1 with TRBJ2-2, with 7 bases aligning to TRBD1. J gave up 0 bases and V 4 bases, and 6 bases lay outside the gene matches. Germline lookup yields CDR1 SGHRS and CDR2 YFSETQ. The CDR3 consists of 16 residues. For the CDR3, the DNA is TGCGCCAGCAGCGTGGGACAGCCTGCGAACACCGGGGAGCTGTTTTTT. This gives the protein CASSVGQPANTGELFF.

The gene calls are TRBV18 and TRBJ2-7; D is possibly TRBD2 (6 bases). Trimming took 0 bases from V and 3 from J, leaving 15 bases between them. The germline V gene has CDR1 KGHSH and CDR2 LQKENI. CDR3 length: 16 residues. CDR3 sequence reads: CASSPPLGQGLYEQYF. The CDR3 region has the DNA TGTGCCAGCTCACCACCGCTCGGCCAGGGACTCTACGAGCAGTACTTC.

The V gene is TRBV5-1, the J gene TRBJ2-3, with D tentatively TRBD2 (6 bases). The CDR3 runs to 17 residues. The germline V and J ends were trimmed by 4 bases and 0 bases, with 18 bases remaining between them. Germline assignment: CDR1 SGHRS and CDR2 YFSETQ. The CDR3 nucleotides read TGCGCCAGCAGCGCCGGACCGGCGGGGTCTAGCACAGATACGCAGTATTTT. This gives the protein CASSAGPAGSSTDTQYF.

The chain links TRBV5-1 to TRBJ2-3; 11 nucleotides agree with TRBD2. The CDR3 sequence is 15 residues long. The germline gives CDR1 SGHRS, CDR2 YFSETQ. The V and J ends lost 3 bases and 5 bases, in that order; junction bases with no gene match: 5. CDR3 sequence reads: CASSSLAGVQDTQYF. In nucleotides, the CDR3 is TGCGCCAGCAGCTCACTAGCGGGGGTCCAAGATACGCAGTATTTT. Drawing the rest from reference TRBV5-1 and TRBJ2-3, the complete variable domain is KAGVTQTPRYLIKTRGQQVTLSCSPISGHRSVSWYQQTPGQGLQFLFEYFSETQRNKGNFPGRFSGRQFSNSRSEMNVSTLELGDSALYLCASSSLAGVQDTQYFGPGTRLTVL.

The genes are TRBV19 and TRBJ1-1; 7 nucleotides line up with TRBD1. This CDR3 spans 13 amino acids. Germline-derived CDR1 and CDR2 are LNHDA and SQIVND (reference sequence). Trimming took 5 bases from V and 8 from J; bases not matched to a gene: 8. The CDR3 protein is CASSVGQWTEAFF. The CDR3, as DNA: TGTGCCAGTAGTGTGGGACAGTGGACCGAAGCTTTCTTT.

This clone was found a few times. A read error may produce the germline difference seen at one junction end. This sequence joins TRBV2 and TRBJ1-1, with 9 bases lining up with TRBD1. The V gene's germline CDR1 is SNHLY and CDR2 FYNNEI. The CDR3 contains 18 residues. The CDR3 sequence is CASSEGTGPFTMNTEAFF. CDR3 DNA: TGTGCCAGCAGCGAAGGGACAGGGCCTTTTACCATGAACACTGAAGCTTTCTTT. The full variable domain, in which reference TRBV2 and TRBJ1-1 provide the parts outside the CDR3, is EPEVTQTPSHQVTQMGQEVILRCVPISNHLYFYWYRQILGQKVEFLVSFYNNEISEKSEIFDDQFSVERPDGSNFTLKIRSTKLEDSAMYFCASSEGTGPFTMNTEAFFGQGTRLTVV.

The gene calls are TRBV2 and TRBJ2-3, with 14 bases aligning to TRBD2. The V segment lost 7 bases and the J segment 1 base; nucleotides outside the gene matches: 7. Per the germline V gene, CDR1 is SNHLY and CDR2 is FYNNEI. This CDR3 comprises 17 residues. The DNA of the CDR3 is TGTGCCAGCAATTGGAAGACTAGCGGGGGGGGCACAGATACGCAGTATTTT. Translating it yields CASNWKTSGGGTDTQYF.

CDR3 bases: TGTGCCAGCAGCTGGGGCAGAATTAATTCACCCCTCCACTTT. Translation: CASSWGRINSPLHF. J is TRBJ1-6 and V is TRBV5-6; perhaps TRBD1 as D (5 bases). The germline V and J ends were trimmed by 3 bases and 6 bases, with 10 bases remaining between them. The CDR3 sequence is 14 residues long. Germline loops: CDR1 SGHDT, CDR2 YYEEEE.

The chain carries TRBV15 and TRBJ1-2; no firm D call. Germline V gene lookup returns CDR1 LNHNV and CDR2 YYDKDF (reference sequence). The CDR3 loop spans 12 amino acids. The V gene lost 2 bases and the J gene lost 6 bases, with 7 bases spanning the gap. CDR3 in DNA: TGTGCCACCAGCAGATTGTTAGATGGCTACACCTTC. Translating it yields CATSRLLDGYTF.

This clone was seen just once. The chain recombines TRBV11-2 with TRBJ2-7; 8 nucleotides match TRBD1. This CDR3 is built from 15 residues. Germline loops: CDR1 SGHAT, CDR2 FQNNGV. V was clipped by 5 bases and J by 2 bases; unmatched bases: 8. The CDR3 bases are TGTGCCAGCAGCCCGATCAGGGGGCTGACCTACGAGCAGTACTTC. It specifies CASSPIRGLTYEQYF.

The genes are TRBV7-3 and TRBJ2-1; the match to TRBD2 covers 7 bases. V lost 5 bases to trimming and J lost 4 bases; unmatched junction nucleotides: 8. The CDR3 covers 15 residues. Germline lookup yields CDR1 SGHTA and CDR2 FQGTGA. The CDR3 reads CASSGAGGGYNEQFF. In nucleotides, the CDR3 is TGTGCCAGCAGCGGGGCTGGCGGGGGTTACAATGAGCAGTTCTTC.

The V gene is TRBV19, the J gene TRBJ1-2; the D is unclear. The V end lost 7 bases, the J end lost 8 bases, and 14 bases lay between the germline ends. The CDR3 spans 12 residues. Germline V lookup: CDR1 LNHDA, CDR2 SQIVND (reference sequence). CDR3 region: CASMRPDWGYTF. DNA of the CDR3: TGTGCCAGTATGAGACCAGACTGGGGCTACACCTTC.

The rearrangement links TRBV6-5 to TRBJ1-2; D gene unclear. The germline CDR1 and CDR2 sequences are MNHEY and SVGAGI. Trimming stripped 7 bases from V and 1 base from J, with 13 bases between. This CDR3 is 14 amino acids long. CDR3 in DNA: TGTGCCAGCACAAGACATCAGGTTAACTATGGCTACACCTTC. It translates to CASTRHQVNYGYTF.

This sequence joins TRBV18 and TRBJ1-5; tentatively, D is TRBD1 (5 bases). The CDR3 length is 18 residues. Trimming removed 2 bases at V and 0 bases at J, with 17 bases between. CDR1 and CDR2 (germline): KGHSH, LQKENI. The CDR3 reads CASSPNSQGRASNQPQHF. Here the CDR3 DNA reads TGTGCCAGCTCACCAAACTCGCAGGGCAGGGCTAGCAATCAGCCCCAGCATTTT.

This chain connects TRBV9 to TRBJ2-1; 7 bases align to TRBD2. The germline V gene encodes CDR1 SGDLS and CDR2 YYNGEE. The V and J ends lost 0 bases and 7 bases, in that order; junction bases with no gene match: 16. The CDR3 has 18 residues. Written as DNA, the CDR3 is TGTGCCAGCAGCGTAGGGACTAGGGGAAACCCTAACCAAAATGAGCAGTTCTTC. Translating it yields CASSVGTRGNPNQNEQFF.

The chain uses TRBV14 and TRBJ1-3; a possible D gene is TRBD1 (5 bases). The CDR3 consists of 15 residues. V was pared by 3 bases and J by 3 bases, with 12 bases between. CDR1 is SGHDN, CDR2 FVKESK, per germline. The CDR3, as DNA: TGTGCCAGCAGCCATCGGGACTCTCTTGGAAACACCATATATTTT. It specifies CASSHRDSLGNTIYF.